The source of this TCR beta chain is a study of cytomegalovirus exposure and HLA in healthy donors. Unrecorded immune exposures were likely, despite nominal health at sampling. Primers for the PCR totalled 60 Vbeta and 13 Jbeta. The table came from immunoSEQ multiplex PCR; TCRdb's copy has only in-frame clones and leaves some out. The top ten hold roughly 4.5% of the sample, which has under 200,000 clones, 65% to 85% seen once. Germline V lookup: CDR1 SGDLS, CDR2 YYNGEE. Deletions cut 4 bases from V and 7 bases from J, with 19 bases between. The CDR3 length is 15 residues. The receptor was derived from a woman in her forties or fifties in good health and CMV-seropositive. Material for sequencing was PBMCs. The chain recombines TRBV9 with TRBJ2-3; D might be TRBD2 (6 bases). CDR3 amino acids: CASSPSGDAGNTQYF. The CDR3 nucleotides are TGTGCCAGCAGCCCCAGCGGAGACGCGGGAAATACGCAGTATTTT.